This record looks at one T cell receptor (beta chain) sequence and its context. This entry comes from a study of T cell responses to AZD1222 COVID-19 vaccine. Germline CDR1 and CDR2: SGHNT and YENEEA. After removal of 2 bases from V and 4 bases from J, the junction contained 9 bases not matched to a gene. CDR3 length: 19 amino acids. Repertoires were generated with immunoSEQ multiplex PCR, while TCRdb's copy carries only in-frame clones and drops some. The sample lists some 120,000 clones; 88% were seen once. This chain links TRBV11-3 with TRBJ2-1; 15 nucleotides align to TRBD2. The starting material was peripheral blood, obtained on day 0 of AZD1222 vaccination. This clonotype was sampled from an adult in good health. The CDR3 sequence is CASSLSVGLAGGRYNEQFF. The DNA for the CDR3 is TGTGCCAGCAGCTTAAGTGTGGGACTAGCGGGAGGACGGTACAATGAGCAGTTCTTC.